Below, 27 T cell receptor beta chains from the same sample are listed, as sequenced in a study of blood T cells in healthy people across ages. A sample-barcoded 5' primer and a J-beta primer mix were used in a second PCR of about 6 to 11 cycles. A single record per CDR3 protein comes from TCRdb applying MiXCR to the 5' RACE reads. In the table there are roughly 1,500,000 distinct CDR3 sequences, about 31% of which are singletons. Sequencing input: blood. The receptors were gathered from a woman in her 30s in good health.

This clonotype occurred a few times. The rearrangement joins TRBV12-3 or TRBV12-4 to TRBJ2-1, with TRBD2 matching over 10 bases. This CDR3 has 14 residues. V lost 7 bases, J lost 5 bases, and 5 bases stayed unmatched. In DNA, the CDR3 is TGTGCCAGCAATCTAGGGACTAGCGACAATGAGCAGTTCTTC. Protein: CASNLGTSDNEQFF.

A few counts support this clonotype. This sequence joins TRBV6-1 and TRBJ2-5, with 10 nucleotides matching TRBD2. Per the germline V gene, CDR1 is MNHNS and CDR2 is SASEGT. The CDR3 runs 16 residues. J was trimmed by 0 bases and V by 7 bases; bases with no gene match: 8. In DNA form, the CDR3 reads TGTGCCAGCACCAGACTAGCGGGCATCAACCAAGAGACCCAGTACTTC. This sequence encodes CASTRLAGINQETQYF.

In this sample, this clonotype turned up a few times. The rearrangement joins TRBV7-9 to TRBJ2-5, with 8 bases aligning to TRBD2. V shed 5 bases and J 5 bases; nucleotides not matched to a gene: 13. Germline V gene lookup returns CDR1 SEHNR and CDR2 FQNEAQ (reference sequence). The CDR3 has 16 residues. For the CDR3, the DNA is TGTGCCAGCAGCCCCGGAAGGGCTAGCGGGCGGGAGACCCAGTACTTC. Protein product: CASSPGRASGRETQYF.

Turning to this clonotype: At one end, the junction sequence differs from germline, possibly due to a read error. The chain employs TRBV20-1 and TRBJ2-1; TRBD2 matches 7 bases. Germline V gene lookup returns CDR1 DFQATT and CDR2 SNEGSKA (reference sequence). CDR3 length: 14 residues. In DNA, the CDR3 is TGCAGTGCTAGAGAGGGGGGGTCCTACAATGTGCAGTTCTTC. Translated, it gives CSAREGGSYNVQFF.

This clonotype is a singleton in its sample. This chain links TRBV3-1 with TRBJ2-1, with TRBD2 matching over 14 bases. V was clipped by 4 bases and J by 7 bases; unmatched bases: 9. CDR1 is LGHDT, CDR2 YNNKEL, per germline (reference sequence). The CDR3 has 17 amino acids. The CDR3 sequence: CASSRPPGLAGGNEQFF. The CDR3 bases are TGTGCCAGCAGCCGCCCTCCCGGACTAGCGGGAGGAAATGAGCAGTTCTTC.

This sequence joins TRBV7-9 and TRBJ2-7; D might be TRBD1 (7 bases). Germline loops: CDR1 SEHNR, CDR2 FQNEAQ (reference sequence). The V gene lost 5 bases and the J gene lost 5 bases, with 19 bases spanning the gap. CDR3 size: 15 residues. The CDR3 spells CASSPSGARGDEQYF. In nucleotides, the CDR3 is TGTGCCAGCAGCCCCAGTGGGGCCAGGGGGGACGAGCAGTACTTC.

This chain links TRBV25-1 with TRBJ2-6, with D perhaps TRBD2 (6 bases). Germline CDR1 is MGHDK and CDR2 is SYGVNS. V was pared by 5 bases and J by 0 bases, with 14 bases between. This CDR3 is built from 17 residues. The CDR3 sequence is CASSRVGGHSGANVLTF. In DNA form, the CDR3 reads TGTGCCAGCAGTAGGGTGGGAGGTCACTCTGGGGCCAACGTCCTGACTTTC.

V is TRBV18 and J is TRBJ2-3, with D unresolved. CDR1 and CDR2 (germline): KGHSH, LQKENI. CDR3 size: 11 residues. Trimming took off 11 bases at V and 4 bases at J, with 10 bases between the two ends. CDR3 sequence reads: CAAGGADTQYF. The CDR3 region has the DNA TGTGCCGCTGGTGGAGCAGATACGCAGTATTTT. Based on the CDR3 plus reference TRBV18 and TRBJ2-3, the full variable domain is NAGVMQNPRHLVRRRGQEARLRCSPMKGHSHVYWYRQLPEEGLKFMVYLQKENIIDESGMPKERFSAEFPKEGPSILRIQQVVRGDSAAYFCAAGGADTQYFGPGTRLTVL.

This chain links TRBV29-1 with TRBJ2-1; 10 bases agree with TRBD2. The V gene's germline CDR1 is SQVTM and CDR2 ANQGSEA. The CDR3 has 13 residues. The trim removed 6 bases at V and 3 bases at J, leaving 2 bases unmatched. In nucleotides, the CDR3 is TGCAGCGTGGGGACTAGCGACTACAATGAGCAGTTCTTC. This translates into CSVGTSDYNEQFF.

The chain has TRBV5-4 and TRBJ2-1; the match to TRBD2 covers 7 bases. Germline lookup yields CDR1 SGHNT and CDR2 YYREEE (reference sequence). This CDR3 contains 15 residues. Trimming cost V 0 bases and J 6 bases; bases outside gene matches: 6. CDR3 sequence (DNA): TGTGCCAGCAGCTTGGGGACTAGAGGGGTCAATGAGCAGTTCTTC. It is translated as CASSLGTRGVNEQFF.

CDR3 region: CASSTRQGLLVDTQYF. The CDR3 DNA is TGCGCCAGCAGCACCAGACAGGGCTTGCTGGTAGATACGCAGTATTTT. This sequence joins TRBV5-1 and TRBJ2-3; 7 bases map to TRBD1. The germline gives CDR1 SGHRS, CDR2 YFSETQ. This CDR3 contains 16 residues. The ends lost 4 bases at V and 5 bases at J; junction bases unmatched: 13.

The sample holds a few counts of this clonotype. The CDR3 is CASKRGQIPPYGYTF. As DNA, the CDR3 is TGTGCCAGCAAGAGAGGGCAGATTCCACCTTATGGCTACACCTTC. J is TRBJ1-2 and V is TRBV28; D ambiguous. The CDR3 runs 15 residues. With 7 bases removed from V and 5 bases from J, the gap between germline ends came to 20 bases. Looked up from germline, CDR1 is MDHEN and CDR2 is SYDVKM.

The chain links TRBV6-1 to TRBJ2-1; TRBD2 matches at 8 bases. V dropped 7 bases and J dropped 4; count of bases not matched to a gene: 12. CDR1 and CDR2 (germline): MNHNS, SASEGT. The CDR3 is 16 amino acids. This chain's CDR3 is CASTSKFSGSYNEQFF. CDR3 nucleotides: TGTGCCAGCACCTCGAAGTTCAGCGGGAGTTACAATGAGCAGTTCTTC.

The chain is built from TRBV28 and TRBJ1-2, with D maybe TRBD1 (6 bases). Germline lookup yields CDR1 MDHEN and CDR2 SYDVKM. V lost 6 bases, J lost 12 bases, and 20 bases lay in between. The CDR3 covers 13 residues. The CDR3 region is CASRPNRDGINTF. CDR3 nucleotide sequence: TGTGCCAGCAGACCCAACAGGGATGGGATCAACACCTTC.

Only a few counts were recorded for this clonotype. This chain joins TRBV21-1 and TRBJ1-2; TRBD1 is the table's D call and was not checked against the DNA. TRBV21-1 is a documented pseudogene. This CDR3 is 14 amino acids long. For the CDR3, the DNA is TGTGCCAGCAGCAAAGCCCAGGGAAAGTATGGCTACACCTTC. Its translation: CASSKAQGKYGYTF.

This sequence joins TRBV25-1 and TRBJ2-3, with unresolved D. Looked up from germline, CDR1 is MGHDK and CDR2 is SYGVNS. Trimming left V 7 bases short and J 7 bases short, with 15 bases between. This CDR3 has 13 residues. CDR3 sequence (DNA): TGTGCCAGCACGAGAGTGTCCGCAAATACGCAGTATTTT. Translated: CASTRVSANTQYF. Based on the CDR3 plus reference TRBV25-1 and TRBJ2-3, the full variable domain is EADIYQTPRYLVIGTGKKITLECSQTMGHDKMYWYQQDPGMELHLIHYSYGVNSTEKGDLSSESTVSRIRTEHFPLTLESARPSHTSQYLCASTRVSANTQYFGPGTRLTVL.

This chain joins TRBV4-1 and TRBJ1-4, with 7 bases identical to TRBD1. This CDR3 region has 16 residues. CDR1 is MGHRA and CDR2 is YSYEKL in the germline V gene. Trimming cost V 0 bases and J 8 bases; bases outside gene matches: 9. The CDR3 is CASSQEVRRGQEKLFF. The CDR3 coding sequence is TGCGCCAGCAGCCAAGAAGTAAGGAGGGGACAGGAAAAACTGTTTTTT.

V gene TRBV27 combines with J gene TRBJ2-5; the D is unclear. There are 14 residues in the CDR3. V lost 5 bases and J 5 bases, leaving 15 bases between the germline ends. Per the germline V gene, CDR1 is MNHEY and CDR2 is SMNVEV (reference sequence). In nucleotides, the CDR3 is TGTGCCAGCAGTAAATACGGCGTCCCGGAGACCCAGTACTTC. Amino acid sequence: CASSKYGVPETQYF.

J is TRBJ2-2 and V is TRBV29-1, with 9 bases that match TRBD2. The CDR3 is 14 residues long. Germline trimming cut 6 bases from V and 1 base from J; bases unmatched to any gene: 3. CDR1 and CDR2 from the germline V gene are SQVTM and ANQGSEA. The CDR3: CSVMTSGNTGELFF. The CDR3 nucleotides read TGCAGCGTGATGACTAGCGGGAACACCGGGGAGCTGTTTTTT.

The J gene is TRBJ1-2, the V gene TRBV29-1, with a weak D call TRBD1 (5 bases). V shed 4 bases and J shed 7 bases, with 13 bases lying between them. Germline lookup yields CDR1 SQVTM and CDR2 ANQGSEA. CDR3 length: 12 residues. The CDR3 coding sequence is TGCAGCGTTGTGACAGCCGGCGGTGGCTACACCTTC. It codes for CSVVTAGGGYTF.

The rearrangement links TRBV29-1 to TRBJ2-7, with D unclear. This CDR3 has 13 amino acids. The V gene's germline CDR1 is SQVTM and CDR2 ANQGSEA. The V gene lost 2 bases and the J gene lost 2 bases, with 10 bases spanning the gap. The CDR3 DNA reads TGCAGCGTTGAATCGGGTAAAACCTACGAGCAGTACTTC. Amino acid sequence: CSVESGKTYEQYF.

This clonotype was counted many times. The chain uses TRBV2 and TRBJ1-1; 7 bases are a match to TRBD1. The CDR3 covers 14 residues. With V trimmed by 7 bases and J by 5 bases, 10 bases remained unmatched. The germline CDR1 and CDR2 sequences are SNHLY and FYNNEI. Written as DNA, the CDR3 is TGTGCCAGCAAGGTGGGAGGGGGCTGGACTGAAGCTTTCTTT. It codes for CASKVGGGWTEAFF.

This chain connects TRBV5-5 to TRBJ2-4; the D is unclear. The ends were cut back, 4 bases at V and 2 bases at J, with 10 bases in the middle. Germline V gene data show CDR1 as SGHKS and CDR2 as YYEKEE (reference sequence). This CDR3 comprises 14 residues. CDR3 protein: CASSPRTTKNIQYF. The CDR3 DNA sequence: TGTGCCAGCAGCCCCCGGACGACCAAAAACATTCAGTACTTC.

The chain joins TRBV27 to TRBJ2-7; either TRBD1 or TRBD2 may supply D (5 bases each). CDR3 size: 15 residues. The V and J ends lost 5 bases and 0 bases respectively, with 14 bases between them. Looked up from germline, CDR1 is MNHEY and CDR2 is SMNVEV (reference sequence). This chain's CDR3 is CASSLRGGPSYEQYF. CDR3 sequence (DNA): TGTGCCAGCAGTCTCCGGGGCGGCCCCTCCTACGAGCAGTACTTC.

A remark on this clonotype: Germline is not matched at one junction end, which may reflect a read error. The gene calls are TRBV24-1 and TRBJ2-2, with D unclear. The CDR3 covers 17 residues. Germline values: CDR1 KGHDR, CDR2 SFDVKD. The DNA of the CDR3 is TGTGCCACCGGTGATTTTCGCCCCGAGACAAACACCGGGGAGCTGTTTTTT. Translating gives CATGDFRPETNTGELFF.

The chain couples TRBV6-1 to TRBJ1-4, with 10 nucleotides matching TRBD1. This CDR3 contains 15 residues. After removal of 4 bases from V and 5 bases from J, the junction contained 4 bases not matched to a gene. CDR1 and CDR2 from the germline V gene are MNHNS and SASEGT. CDR3 sequence reads: CASSVRDRGNEKLFF. The CDR3 region has the DNA TGTGCCAGCAGTGTCCGGGACAGGGGAAATGAAAAACTGTTTTTT.

V usage is TRBV10-1 and J usage is TRBJ1-2; perhaps TRBD1 as D (5 bases). This CDR3 has 13 residues. Trimming took off 2 bases at V and 8 bases at J, with 12 bases between the two ends. The germline gives CDR1 WNHNN, CDR2 SYGVQD (reference sequence). The CDR3 nucleotides read TGCGCCAGCAGTGAGAACACAGGACAAGGCTACACCTTC. It specifies CASSENTGQGYTF.